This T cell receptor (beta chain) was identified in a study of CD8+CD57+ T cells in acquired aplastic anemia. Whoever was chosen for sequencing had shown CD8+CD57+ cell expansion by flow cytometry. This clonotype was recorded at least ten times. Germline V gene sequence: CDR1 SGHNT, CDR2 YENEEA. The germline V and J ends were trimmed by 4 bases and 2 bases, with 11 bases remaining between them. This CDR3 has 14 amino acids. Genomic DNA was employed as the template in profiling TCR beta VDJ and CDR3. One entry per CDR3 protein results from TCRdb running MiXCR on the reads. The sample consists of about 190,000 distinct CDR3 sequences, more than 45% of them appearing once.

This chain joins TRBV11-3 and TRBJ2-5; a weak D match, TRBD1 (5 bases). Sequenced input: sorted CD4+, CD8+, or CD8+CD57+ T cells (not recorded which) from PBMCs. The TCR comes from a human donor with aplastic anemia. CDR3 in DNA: TGTGCCAGCAGCTCGGACATTCAACAAGAGACCCAGTACTTC. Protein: CASSSDIQQETQYF.